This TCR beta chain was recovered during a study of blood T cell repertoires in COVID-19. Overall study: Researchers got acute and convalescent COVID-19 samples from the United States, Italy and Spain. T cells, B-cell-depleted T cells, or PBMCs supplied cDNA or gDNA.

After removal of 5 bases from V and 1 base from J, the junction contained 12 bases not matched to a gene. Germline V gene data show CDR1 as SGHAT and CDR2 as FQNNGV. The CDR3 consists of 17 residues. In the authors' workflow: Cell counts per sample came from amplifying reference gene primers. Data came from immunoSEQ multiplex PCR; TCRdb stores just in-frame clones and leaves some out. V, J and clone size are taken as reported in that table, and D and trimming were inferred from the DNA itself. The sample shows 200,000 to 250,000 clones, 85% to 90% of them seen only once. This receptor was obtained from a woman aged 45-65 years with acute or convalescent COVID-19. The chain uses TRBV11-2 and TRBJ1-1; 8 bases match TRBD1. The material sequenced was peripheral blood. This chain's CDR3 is CASSRRTGYNPNTEAFF. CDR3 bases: TGTGCCAGCAGCCGACGGACAGGGTATAATCCGAACACTGAAGCTTTCTTT.